One and the same sample provided the 4 T cell receptor beta chains below, sequenced in a study of cytomegalovirus exposure and HLA in healthy donors (dated by TCRdb to about 2017). To prepare the library, the immunoSEQ multiplex PCR assay was applied. For the multiplex PCR, a mixture combining 60 forward primers for TCR Vbeta segments and 13 reverse primers for TCR Jbeta segments was used. As stored in TCRdb, this immuneACCESS dataset retains in-frame rearrangements with V and J assigned. A fraction of the clones does not appear; measured against another copy, unresolved V genes explain less than half of the discrepancy, and the remainder lacks a known reason. Present in this sample are hundreds of thousands of clones, roughly 70% of which were seen just once. Together, the top ten hold over 2% of the sample. Material: PBMCs. These receptors originate from a female donor in good health and CMV-seronegative.

This chain joins TRBV7-3 and TRBJ2-1, with D tentatively TRBD2 (6 bases). In germline, CDR1 is SGHTA, CDR2 FQGTGA. Trimming took off 5 bases at V and 0 bases at J, with 11 bases between the two ends. This CDR3 contains 15 residues. The CDR3 DNA follows: TGTGCCAGCAGCCTCGGGGGAGTCTCCTACAATGAGCAGTTCTTC. Its translation: CASSLGGVSYNEQFF. Full variable domain (rest looked up from reference TRBV7-3 and TRBJ2-1): GAGVSQTPSNKVTEKGKYVELRCDPISGHTALYWYRQSLGQGPEFLIYFQGTGAADDSGLPNDRFFAVRPEGSVSTLKIQRTERGDSAVYLCASSLGGVSYNEQFFGPGTRLTVL.

This chain uses TRBV30 with TRBJ1-1; 7 positions match TRBD1. The trim removed 3 bases at V and 5 bases at J, leaving 12 bases unmatched. CDR3 length: 15 residues. Germline V gene data show CDR1 as GTSNPN and CDR2 as SVGIG (reference sequence). Written as DNA, the CDR3 is TGTGCCTGGAGCCAGGGGGGAGGACCGGGTACTGAAGCTTTCTTT. Translating it yields CAWSQGGGPGTEAFF.

V usage is TRBV14 and J usage is TRBJ2-7; TRBD2 matches at 9 bases. Germline V gives CDR1 SGHDN, CDR2 FVKESK. V gave up 4 bases and J gave up 7 bases; unmatched junction bases: 8. The length of the CDR3 is 14 residues. CDR3 coding DNA: TGTGCCAGCAGCCTACTAGCGGGTGGTCGGGAGCAGTACTTC. Translation: CASSLLAGGREQYF. Full variable domain (outside the CDR3, taken from reference TRBV14 and TRBJ2-7): EAGVTQFPSHSVIEKGQTVTLRCDPISGHDNLYWYRRVMGKEIKFLLHFVKESKQDESGMPNNRFLAERTGGTYSTLKVQPAELEDSGVYFCASSLLAGGREQYFGPGTRLTVT.

This clone was observed a handful of times. J is TRBJ2-3 and V is TRBV9; the match to TRBD2 covers 9 bases. The CDR3 runs to 19 residues. V shed 0 bases, J shed 6 bases, and the junction held 17 bases outside the gene matches. Germline V CDR1 and CDR2: SGDLS, YYNGEE. The CDR3 loop reads CASSVGGGGRAGSYDTQYF. The CDR3 nucleotides are TGTGCCAGCAGCGTAGGAGGAGGCGGGAGGGCCGGGAGTTACGATACGCAGTATTTT.